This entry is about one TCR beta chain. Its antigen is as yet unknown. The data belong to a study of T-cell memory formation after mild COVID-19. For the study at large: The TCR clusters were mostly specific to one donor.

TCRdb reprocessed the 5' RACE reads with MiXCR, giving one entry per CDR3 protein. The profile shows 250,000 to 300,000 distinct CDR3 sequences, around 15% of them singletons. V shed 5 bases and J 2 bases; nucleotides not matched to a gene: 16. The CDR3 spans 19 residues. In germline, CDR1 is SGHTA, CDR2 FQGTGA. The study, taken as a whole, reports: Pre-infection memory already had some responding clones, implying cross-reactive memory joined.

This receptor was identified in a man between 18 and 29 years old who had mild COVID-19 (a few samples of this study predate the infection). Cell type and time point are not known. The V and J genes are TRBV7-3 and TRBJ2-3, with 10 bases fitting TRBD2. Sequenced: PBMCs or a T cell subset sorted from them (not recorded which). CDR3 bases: TGTGCCAGCAGCCAAACGGTTTCGCTAGCGGGGGACTTCACAGATACGCAGTATTTT. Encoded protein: CASSQTVSLAGDFTDTQYF.